The 10 T cell receptor beta chains given below trace back to one sample, sequenced in a study of post-analysis software for immune sequencing data. General observations from the study: TRBV5-6, TRBV5-1 and TRBV20-1 were among 4 or 5 TRBV segments more frequent in patients than controls.

No antigen is known for these receptors. cDNA libraries for TCR beta contained unique molecular identifiers. TCRdb reprocessed the PCR reads via MiXCR and lists one record per CDR3 protein. Among hundreds of thousands of distinct CDR3 sequences listed, roughly 30% were seen once. The sample consisted of blood. The source is a girl under 18 with multiple sclerosis.

The chain joins TRBV6-2 or TRBV6-3 to TRBJ2-5; D is unclear. Germline values: CDR1 MNHEY, CDR2 SVGEGT. V lost 6 bases to trimming and J lost 7 bases, with 9 bases between them. This CDR3 region has 11 residues. CDR3 coding DNA: TGTGCCAGCAGATGGGGTGGGACCCAGTACTTC. Amino acids: CASRWGGTQYF.

The chain carries TRBV5-5 and TRBJ1-1; 7 nucleotides agree with TRBD1. V dropped 1 base and J dropped 6; count of bases not matched to a gene: 9. This CDR3 has 15 residues. In germline, CDR1 is SGHKS, CDR2 YYEKEE (reference sequence). This CDR3 reads CASSLKEGAYSEAFF. CDR3 nucleotide sequence: TGTGCCAGCAGCTTGAAAGAGGGGGCCTACTCTGAAGCTTTCTTT.

The chain joins TRBV28 to TRBJ1-4; no clear D. Per germline, CDR1 MDHEN and CDR2 SYDVKM. Trimming removed 3 bases from V and 8 bases from J, with 16 bases in between. This CDR3 comprises 15 residues. CDR3 residues: CASSFYLRLGEKLFF. The CDR3 DNA follows: TGTGCCAGCAGTTTCTACCTCCGGTTGGGGGAAAAACTGTTTTTT.

The chain carries TRBV4-3 and TRBJ2-2, with 8 positions matching TRBD2. The CDR3 sequence is 17 residues long. V was clipped by 0 bases and J by 6 bases; unmatched bases: 9. Per the germline V gene, CDR1 is LGHNA and CDR2 is YSLEER. Here the CDR3 reads CASSQDLSGSGAGELFF. Here the CDR3 DNA reads TGCGCCAGCAGCCAAGATCTAAGCGGGAGCGGTGCCGGGGAGCTGTTTTTT.

This clonotype was observed a handful of times. The chain links TRBV10-3 to TRBJ1-2, with a tentative D call TRBD1 (5 bases). Trimming left V 7 bases short and J 2 bases short, with 8 bases between. The CDR3 loop spans 12 amino acids. Germline assignment: CDR1 ENHRY and CDR2 SYGVKD. The CDR3 loop reads CAIIAGNYGYTF. CDR3 in DNA: TGTGCCATCATAGCAGGGAACTATGGCTACACCTTC.

This clonotype was recorded a few times. This chain joins TRBV6-1 and TRBJ2-3; 9 bases are a match to TRBD2. J gave up 3 bases and V 7 bases, and 5 bases lay outside the gene matches. The CDR3 length is 14 residues. CDR1 and CDR2 from the germline V gene are MNHNS and SASEGT. CDR3 amino acids: CASNLGLATDTQYF. As DNA, the CDR3 is TGTGCCAGCAACCTCGGACTAGCGACAGATACGCAGTATTTT.

This sequence joins TRBV20-1 and TRBJ1-2, with 8 bases identical to TRBD1. There are 14 residues in the CDR3. V dropped 5 bases and J dropped 4; count of bases not matched to a gene: 9. Germline values: CDR1 DFQATT, CDR2 SNEGSKA (reference sequence). The CDR3 reads CSARAGQEIYGYTF. DNA for the CDR3: TGCAGTGCTCGGGCGGGACAGGAAATCTATGGCTACACCTTC.

The CDR3 is CASSLAGGAMGEQFF. The CDR3 DNA sequence: TGTGCCAGCAGTTTGGCGGGGGGCGCGATGGGTGAGCAGTTCTTC. The chain is built from TRBV12-3 or TRBV12-4 and TRBJ2-1; the match to TRBD2 covers 8 bases. J lost 9 bases, V lost 3 bases, and 10 bases had no gene match. The CDR3 is 15 residues long.

This chain connects TRBV6-5 to TRBJ2-3; D is undetermined. The V gene's germline CDR1 is MNHEY and CDR2 SVGAGI. V was trimmed by 2 bases and J by 1 base, leaving 13 bases between them. The CDR3 length is 16 residues. This chain's CDR3 is CASSYGGMGGTDTQYF. The CDR3 DNA follows: TGTGCCAGCAGTTACGGTGGGATGGGCGGCACAGATACGCAGTATTTT.

The genes are TRBV29-1 and TRBJ2-1; TRBD2 is a possible D gene (5 bases). V lost 4 bases and J 9 bases, leaving 16 bases between the germline ends. This CDR3 spans 13 amino acids. Germline V gives CDR1 SQVTM, CDR2 ANQGSEA. The CDR3 DNA reads TGCAGCGTTGGAAAGGAGGCCTGGGGTGAGCAGTTCTTC. Translating it yields CSVGKEAWGEQFF.